This T cell receptor beta chain was observed in a study of OX40 agonist ivuxolimab in advanced cancers. Sequencing was performed with immunoSEQ multiplex PCR; in TCRdb, only in-frame clones are kept and a portion is missing. The sample has 45,000 to 55,000 clones; 83% are singletons. The germline V and J ends were trimmed by 2 bases and 10 bases, with 18 bases remaining between them. The CDR3 consists of 15 residues. Germline V gene lookup returns CDR1 SGHTA and CDR2 FQGNSA. The sequences come from CD4+ or CD8+ T cells sorted from blood, collected in a trial of the OX40 agonist ivuxolimab. This receptor was obtained from an adult with an advanced solid tumor such as melanoma, head and neck, liver or kidney cancer. V and J are TRBV7-2 and TRBJ1-3; possible D gene TRBD1, 6 bases. The chain's CDR3 is CASSLPTGAVQTIYF. In DNA form, the CDR3 reads TGTGCCAGCAGCTTACCCACGGGGGCGGTACAGACCATATATTTT.